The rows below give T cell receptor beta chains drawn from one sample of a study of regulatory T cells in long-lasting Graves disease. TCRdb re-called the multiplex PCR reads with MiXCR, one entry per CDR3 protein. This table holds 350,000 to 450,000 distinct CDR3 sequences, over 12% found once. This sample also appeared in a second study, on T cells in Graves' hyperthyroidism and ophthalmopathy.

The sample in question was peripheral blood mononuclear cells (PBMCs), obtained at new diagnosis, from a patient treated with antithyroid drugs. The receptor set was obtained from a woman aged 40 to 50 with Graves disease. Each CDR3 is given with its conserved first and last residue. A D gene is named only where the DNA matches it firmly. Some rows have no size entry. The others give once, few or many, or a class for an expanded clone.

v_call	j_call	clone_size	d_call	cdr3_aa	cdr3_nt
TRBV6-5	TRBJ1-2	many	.	CASSSDSYGYTF	TGTGCCAGCAGTTCTGACAGCTATGGCTACACCTTC
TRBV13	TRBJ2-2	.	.	CASSWSDTGELFF	TGTGCCAGCAGCTGGTCCGACACCGGGGAGCTGTTTTTT
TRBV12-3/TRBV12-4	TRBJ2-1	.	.	CASSFGHGSYNEQFF	TGTGCCAGCAGTTTTGGGCACGGCTCCTACAATGAGCAGTTCTTC
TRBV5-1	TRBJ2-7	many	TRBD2	CASSLLAGVPYEQYF	TGCGCCAGCAGCTTGCTGGCGGGAGTCCCCTACGAGCAGTACTTC
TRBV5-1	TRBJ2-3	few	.	CASSQRTATDTQYF	TGCGCCAGCAGCCAAAGGACCGCAACAGATACGCAGTATTTT
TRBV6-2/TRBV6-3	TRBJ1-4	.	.	CASSEDRRGNEKLFF	TGTGCCAGCAGTGAAGATAGGAGGGGGAATGAAAAACTGTTTTTT
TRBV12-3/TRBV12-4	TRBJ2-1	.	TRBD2	CASTLAGGQVEQFF	TGTGCCAGCACTCTAGCGGGAGGGCAGGTTGAGCAGTTCTTC
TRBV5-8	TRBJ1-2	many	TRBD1	CASSLKGGGIYGYTF	TGTGCCAGCAGCTTAAAAGGGGGCGGCATCTATGGCTACACCTTC
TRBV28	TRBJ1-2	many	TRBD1	CASTTGQGAYGYTF	TGTGCCAGCACCACGGGACAGGGGGCCTATGGCTACACCTTC
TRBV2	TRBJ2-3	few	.	CAESQRTDMQYF	TGTGCAGAAAGTCAGCGCACAGATATGCAGTATTTT
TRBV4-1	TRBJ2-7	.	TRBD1	CASSQEATGGYEQYF	TGCGCCAGCAGCCAAGAGGCGACAGGGGGCTACGAGCAGTACTTC
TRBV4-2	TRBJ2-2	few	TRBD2	CASSQDRAGGPSAGELFF	TGTGCCAGCAGCCAAGATCGGGCGGGAGGGCCGTCGGCCGGGGAGCTGTTTTTT
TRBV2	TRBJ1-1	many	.	CASSPNGQMNTEAFF	TGTGCCAGCAGCCCCAACGGACAGATGAACACTGAAGCTTTCTTT
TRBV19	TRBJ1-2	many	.	CASSIGRGDYGYTF	TGTGCCAGTAGTATAGGTAGAGGTGACTATGGCTACACCTTC
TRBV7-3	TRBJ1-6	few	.	CACSLRAPGNNSPLHF	TGTGCCTGCAGCTTAAGGGCCCCAGGGAATAATTCACCCCTCCACTTT
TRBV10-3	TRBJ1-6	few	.	CAISDTGVNSPLHF	TGTGCCATCAGTGATACTGGGGTCAATTCACCCCTCCACTTT
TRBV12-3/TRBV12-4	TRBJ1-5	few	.	CASTYGKQPQHF	TGTGCCAGCACCTACGGAAAACAGCCCCAGCATTTT
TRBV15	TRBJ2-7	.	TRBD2	CATSRATSGLGYEQYF	TGTGCCACCAGCAGGGCGACTAGCGGGCTGGGCTACGAGCAGTACTTC
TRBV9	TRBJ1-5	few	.	CASSVGQEANQPQHF	TGTGCCAGCAGCGTAGGACAGGAGGCTAATCAGCCCCAGCATTTT
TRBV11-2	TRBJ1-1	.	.	CASSLPRARVNTEAFF	TGTGCCAGCAGCCTCCCCCGGGCCCGGGTAAACACTGAAGCTTTCTTT
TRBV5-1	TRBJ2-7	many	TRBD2	CASSLDGPLSGRPHEQYF	TGCGCCAGCAGCTTGGACGGCCCCCTTAGCGGGAGGCCCCACGAGCAGTACTTC
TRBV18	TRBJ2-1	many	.	CASSPQYNEQFF	TGTGCCAGCTCACCACAGTACAATGAGCAGTTCTTC
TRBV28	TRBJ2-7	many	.	CASRSHGYEQYF	TGTGCCAGCAGATCCCATGGCTACGAGCAGTACTTC
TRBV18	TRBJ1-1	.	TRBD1	CASSPRYGTAEAFF	TGTGCCAGCTCACCCCGTTACGGGACAGCAGAAGCTTTCTTT
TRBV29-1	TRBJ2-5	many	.	CSVETDQETQYF	TGCAGCGTTGAGACAGATCAAGAGACCCAGTACTTC
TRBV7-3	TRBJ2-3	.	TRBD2	CAPPGGRDTDTQYF	TGTGCCCCCCCCGGCGGGAGGGACACAGATACGCAGTATTTT
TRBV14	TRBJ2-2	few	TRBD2	CASSQEGLAGGGTGELFF	TGTGCCAGCAGCCAGGAGGGACTAGCGGGAGGTGGCACCGGGGAGCTGTTTTTT
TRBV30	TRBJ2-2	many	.	CAWSVGSTNTGELFF	TGTGCCTGGAGTGTTGGCAGTACGAACACCGGGGAGCTGTTTTTT
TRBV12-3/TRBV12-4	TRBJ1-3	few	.	CASSSLRNSGNTIYF	TGTGCCAGCAGCTCCCTGCGGAACTCTGGAAACACCATATATTTT
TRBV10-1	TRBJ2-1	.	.	CASSESLPSSYNEQFF	TGCGCCAGCAGTGAGTCTCTACCAAGCTCCTACAATGAGCAGTTCTTC
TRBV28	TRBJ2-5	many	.	CASSTDPWKQETQYF	TGTGCCAGCAGCACAGACCCGTGGAAACAAGAGACCCAGTACTTC
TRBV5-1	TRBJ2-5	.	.	CASSFRGNLQETQYF	TGCGCCAGCAGCTTTCGAGGTAACCTCCAAGAGACCCAGTACTTC
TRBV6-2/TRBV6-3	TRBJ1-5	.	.	CASSPPRVYNQPQHF	TGTGCCAGCAGTCCGCCCAGGGTTTACAATCAGCCCCAGCATTTT
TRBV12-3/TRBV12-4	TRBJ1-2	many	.	CASSLGHLYTF	TGTGCCAGCAGTTTGGGACATCTCTACACCTTC
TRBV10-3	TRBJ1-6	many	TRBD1	CANGQGYNSPLHF	TGTGCCAACGGACAGGGTTATAATTCACCCCTCCACTTT
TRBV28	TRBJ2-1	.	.	CASSLERQFF	TGTGCCAGCAGTTTAGAAAGGCAGTTCTTC
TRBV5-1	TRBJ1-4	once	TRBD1	CASSPTGLATNEKLFF	TGTGCCAGCAGCCCGACAGGGTTAGCAACTAATGAAAAACTGTTTTTT
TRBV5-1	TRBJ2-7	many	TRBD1	CASSLGTGLFYEQYF	TGCGCCAGCAGCTTGGGGACAGGGCTATTCTACGAGCAGTACTTC
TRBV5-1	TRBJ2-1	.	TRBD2	CASSLLAGTSGYNEQFF	TGCGCCAGCAGCTTGTTGGCCGGGACTAGCGGCTACAATGAGCAGTTCTTC
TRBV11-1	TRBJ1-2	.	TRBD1	CASSSGQVNYGYTF	TGTGCCAGCAGCTCCGGACAGGTCAACTATGGCTACACCTTC
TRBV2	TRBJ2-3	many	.	CASTEQGGVTDTQYF	TGTGCCAGCACCGAACAGGGTGGGGTCACAGATACGCAGTATTTT
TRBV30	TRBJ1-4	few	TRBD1	CAWKYGQEEKLFF	TGTGCCTGGAAATATGGACAGGAGGAAAAACTGTTTTTT
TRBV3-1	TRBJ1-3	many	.	CASSRRRGSSSGNTIYF	TGTGCCAGCAGCCGAAGGCGGGGGTCGAGCTCTGGAAACACCATATATTTT
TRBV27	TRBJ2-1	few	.	CASTRYNEQFF	TGTGCCAGCACTCGCTACAATGAGCAGTTCTTC
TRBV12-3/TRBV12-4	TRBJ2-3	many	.	CASSRTGRVTTDTQYF	TGTGCCAGCAGTAGGACAGGGAGGGTGACCACAGATACGCAGTATTTT
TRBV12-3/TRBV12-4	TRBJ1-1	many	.	CASSLQEATEAFF	TGTGCCAGCAGTTTGCAGGAAGCCACTGAAGCTTTCTTT
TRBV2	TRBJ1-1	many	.	CASSDGLNTEAFF	TGTGCCAGCAGTGATGGTCTGAACACTGAAGCTTTCTTT
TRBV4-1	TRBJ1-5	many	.	CASSQDGQGWQPQHF	TGCGCCAGCAGCCAAGATGGGCAGGGGTGGCAGCCCCAGCATTTT
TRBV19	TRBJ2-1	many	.	CASSDSFIGNNEQFF	TGTGCCAGTTCGGACAGTTTTATTGGCAACAATGAGCAGTTCTTC
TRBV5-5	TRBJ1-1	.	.	CASSSEGGEGEAFF	TGTGCCAGCAGCAGCGAGGGCGGGGAGGGAGAAGCTTTCTTT
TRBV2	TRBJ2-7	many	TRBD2	CASRHPSGGGEQYF	TGTGCCAGCAGGCACCCTAGCGGAGGCGGCGAGCAGTACTTC
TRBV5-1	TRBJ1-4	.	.	CASSERMGAYEKLFF	TGCGCCAGCAGCGAGCGAATGGGGGCATATGAAAAACTGTTTTTT
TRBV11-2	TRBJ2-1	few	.	CASSGQYGYNEQFF	TGTGCCAGCAGTGGGCAGTATGGATACAATGAGCAGTTCTTC
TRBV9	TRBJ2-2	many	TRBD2	CASSGRTSGNTGELFF	TGTGCCAGCAGCGGCCGGACTAGCGGGAACACCGGGGAGCTGTTTTTT